A selection of T cell receptor beta chains follows, all from one sample in a study of cytomegalovirus exposure and HLA in healthy donors. Sequencing was performed with immunoSEQ multiplex PCR; in TCRdb, only in-frame clones are kept and a portion is missing. The sample holds some 200,000 clones, about 80% seen once. The sample taken for sequencing was PBMCs. The receptors derive from a woman in her fifties or sixties in good health and CMV-seropositive. The CDR3 runs from the conserved cysteine through the conserved F or W. Fields, in order: J gene, V gene, D gene, clone size, CDR3 protein, CDR3 DNA. D genes are given only for firm matches. Where a row states a size, it is once, few, many or the class of an expanded clone; other rows omit it.

J gene: TRBJ1-2
V gene: TRBV25-1
D gene: TRBD1
clone size: -
CDR3 protein: CASSPSTGRGYTF
CDR3 DNA: TGTGCCAGCAGTCCCTCGACAGGGCGCGGCTACACCTTC

J gene: TRBJ2-5
V gene: TRBV29-1
D gene: -
clone size: -
CDR3 protein: CSVEGVGRGTQYF
CDR3 DNA: TGCAGCGTTGAAGGGGTGGGGAGAGGGACCCAGTACTTC

J gene: TRBJ2-1
V gene: TRBV11-3
D gene: -
clone size: -
CDR3 protein: CASSPGSYNEQFF
CDR3 DNA: TGTGCCAGCAGCCCCGGGAGCTACAATGAGCAGTTCTTC

J gene: TRBJ1-5
V gene: TRBV28
D gene: TRBD1
clone size: -
CDR3 protein: CASSPGQGYNQPQHF
CDR3 DNA: TGTGCCAGCAGTCCGGGACAGGGGTACAATCAGCCCCAGCATTTT

J gene: TRBJ2-4
V gene: TRBV6-5
D gene: -
clone size: -
CDR3 protein: CASQRSGAENIQYF
CDR3 DNA: TGTGCCAGCCAGAGGAGTGGGGCGGAAAACATTCAGTACTTC

J gene: TRBJ1-4
V gene: TRBV15
D gene: TRBD1
clone size: few
CDR3 protein: CATSAGTALNEKLFF
CDR3 DNA: TGTGCCACCAGCGCTGGGACAGCACTAAATGAAAAACTGTTTTTT

J gene: TRBJ1-3
V gene: TRBV4-2
D gene: -
clone size: few
CDR3 protein: CASSQVVAVTGNTIYF
CDR3 DNA: TGTGCCAGCAGCCAAGTTGTCGCAGTAACTGGAAACACCATATATTTT

J gene: TRBJ2-7
V gene: TRBV21-1
D gene: -
clone size: -
CDR3 protein: CASSKAGGGSSYEQYF
CDR3 DNA: TGTGCCAGCAGCAAAGCGGGAGGGGGGAGCTCCTACGAGCAGTACTTC

J gene: TRBJ2-1
V gene: TRBV16
D gene: -
clone size: -
CDR3 protein: CATSRGSSYNEQFF
CDR3 DNA: TGTGCCACCTCGAGGGGGAGCTCCTACAATGAGCAGTTCTTC

J gene: TRBJ2-3
V gene: TRBV4-3
D gene: TRBD2
clone size: -
CDR3 protein: CASSQGIAGGGDTQYF
CDR3 DNA: TGCGCCAGCAGCCAAGGGATAGCGGGGGGCGGCGATACGCAGTATTTT

J gene: TRBJ2-7
V gene: TRBV2
D gene: TRBD1
clone size: -
CDR3 protein: CASRDRVSYEQYF
CDR3 DNA: TGTGCCAGCAGAGACAGGGTTTCCTACGAGCAGTACTTC